This T cell receptor (beta chain) was profiled in a study of spatial heterogeneity in lung cancer. Time point in this sample: sample taken at primary tumor resection. Whole RNA from tumor, nontumor lung or frozen PBMC was sequenced unsorted. V trimming: 3 bases; J trimming: 0 bases; junction bases outside the gene matches: 2. This CDR3 comprises 16 residues. Germline CDR1 reads MGHRA; CDR2 reads YSYEKL. This clonotype appeared a few times. TCRdb independently ran MiXCR on the 5' RACE reads; one entry per CDR3 protein. The sample yields 90,000 to 95,000 distinct CDR3 sequences, 9.5% to 15% seen once. This sample comprised PBMCs, obtained at surgery. This clonotype was sampled from a male donor with early-stage non-small cell lung cancer. V is TRBV4-1 and J is TRBJ2-1, with 10 bases that match TRBD1. In DNA, the CDR3 is TGCGCCAGCAGCCAGCGGGACAGGGGCTCCTACAATGAGCAGTTCTTC. The encoded protein is CASSQRDRGSYNEQFF.